The clone carrying this T cell receptor (beta chain) was counted once. Its antigen remains unidentified. Generated by immunoSEQ multiplex PCR, the TCRdb table keeps only in-frame clones and is missing some. Here the sample spans about 44,000 clones, 70% to 90% being singletons. Cycle 7 day 1, cycle 4 day 1, and baseline were the timepoints at which blood was sampled. The entry originates in a study of OX40 agonist ivuxolimab in advanced cancers. The wider study: Partial responses occurred in Three dose-escalation patients, one with hepatocellular carcinoma and two with cutaneous melanoma.

Broader study findings: Dose levels from 0.1 to 3.0 mg/kg saw CD4+ and CD8+ blood T cells expand clonally by week 6.

This receptor was taken from an adult with an advanced solid tumor such as melanoma, head and neck, liver or kidney cancer. The sample was CD4+ or CD8+ T cells sorted from blood, taken in a trial of the OX40 agonist ivuxolimab.

In DNA form, the CDR3 reads TGCGCCAGCAGCTCCGGGACTTCCTACGAGCAGTACTTC. Encoded protein: CASSSGTSYEQYF. This rearrangement joins TRBV5-1 to TRBJ2-7; TRBD2 might be the D (6 bases). The V gene's germline CDR1 is SGHRS and CDR2 YFSETQ. The CDR3 extends over 13 amino acids. The V and J ends lost 3 bases and 1 base respectively, with 8 bases between them.